This entry lists 14 T cell receptor beta chains sequenced from one sample in a study of blood T cell repertoires in COVID-19. TCRdb's table, derived via immunoSEQ multiplex PCR, lists solely in-frame clones and lacks some. The profile shows roughly 140,000 clones, approximately 84% of them singletons. Sequencing used peripheral blood. The receptors were sampled from a human donor in a cohort sampled during active COVID-19.

V and J are TRBV27 and TRBJ1-3; a possible D gene is TRBD1 (6 bases). With 5 bases removed from V and 4 bases from J, the gap between germline ends came to 12 bases. The CDR3 contains 14 residues. Per germline, CDR1 MNHEY and CDR2 SMNVEV (reference sequence). In DNA form, the CDR3 reads TGTGCCAGCAGTCCCCTCGGACAGGGAAACACCATATATTTT. It is translated as CASSPLGQGNTIYF.

J is TRBJ1-5 and V is TRBV5-1; 8 bases fit TRBD1. The CDR3 loop spans 14 amino acids. Germline CDR1 is SGHRS and CDR2 is YFSETQ. V trimming: 3 bases; J trimming: 6 bases; junction bases outside the gene matches: 5. This CDR3 reads CASSSGGAGQPQHF. The CDR3 DNA follows: TGCGCCAGCAGCTCAGGGGGCGCGGGTCAGCCCCAGCATTTT.

The chain is built from TRBV9 and TRBJ2-7, with 7 bases lining up with TRBD1. Germline CDR1 is SGDLS and CDR2 is YYNGEE. The CDR3 is 14 residues long. V shed 4 bases, J shed 6 bases, and the junction held 10 bases outside the gene matches. CDR3 region: CASSLYDRAGEQYF. The CDR3 DNA reads as TGTGCCAGCAGCCTTTACGACAGGGCGGGCGAGCAGTACTTC.

The J gene is TRBJ2-7, the V gene TRBV4-1; TRBD2 might be the D (7 bases). V gave up 0 bases and J gave up 6 bases, with 15 bases separating them. Germline V gene lookup returns CDR1 MGHRA and CDR2 YSYEKL. CDR3 length equals 15 residues. CDR3 nucleotides: TGCGCCAGCAGCCAAGATAGGGGGGGTCCGGCCGAGCAGTACTTC. As protein: CASSQDRGGPAEQYF.

This chain connects TRBV6-2 or TRBV6-3 to TRBJ2-1, with TRBD2 identical over 14 bases. This CDR3 is 15 amino acids long. Trimming took 5 bases from V and 11 from J; bases not matched to a gene: 8. Germline V gene data show CDR1 as MNHEY and CDR2 as SVGEGT. DNA for the CDR3: TGTGCCAGCAGTCAGACTAGCGGGGGGGCGGAGAAGCAGTTCTTC. Translated, it gives CASSQTSGGAEKQFF.

This sequence joins TRBV7-6 and TRBJ1-2; tentative D call: TRBD1 (5 bases). The V end was cut by 5 bases, the J end by 4 bases, with 14 bases between. This CDR3 is 14 amino acids long. Per the germline V gene, CDR1 is SGHVS and CDR2 is FNYEAQ. CDR3 in amino acids: CASSAQTGGYGYTF. The CDR3 DNA reads TGTGCCAGCAGCGCCCAAACAGGCGGCTATGGCTACACCTTC. Full variable domain (rest looked up from reference TRBV7-6 and TRBJ1-2): GAGVSQSPRYKVTKRGQDVALRCDPISGHVSLYWYRQALGQGPEFLTYFNYEAQQDKSGLPNDRFSAERPEGSISTLTIQRTEQRDSAMYRCASSAQTGGYGYTFGSGTRLTVV.

V gene TRBV28 combines with J gene TRBJ2-7; 10 bases fit TRBD1. V shed 6 bases, J shed 5 bases, and the junction held 7 bases outside the gene matches. The CDR3 is made up of 14 amino acids. CDR1 is MDHEN and CDR2 is SYDVKM in the germline V gene. The CDR3 sequence is CASRPLDRGDEQYF. The DNA of the CDR3 is TGTGCCAGCAGACCACTGGACAGGGGGGACGAGCAGTACTTC.

The chain joins TRBV28 to TRBJ2-2; tentative D call: TRBD2 (6 bases). Trimming pared 5 bases from V and 2 bases from J, leaving 12 bases between. CDR1 is MDHEN and CDR2 is SYDVKM in the germline V gene. The CDR3 length is 15 residues. The DNA of the CDR3 is TGTGCCAGCAGTCAGGCGGGGCCCAACACCGGGGAGCTGTTTTTT. Protein: CASSQAGPNTGELFF.

V is TRBV5-5 and J is TRBJ2-7; TRBD1 matches at 11 bases. This CDR3 comprises 15 residues. Per the germline V gene, CDR1 is SGHKS and CDR2 is YYEKEE (reference sequence). The V gene end was trimmed by 4 bases and the J gene end by 4 bases; junction bases not matched to a gene: 7. This CDR3 is CASSGLGQGVYEQYF. CDR3 sequence (DNA): TGTGCCAGCAGCGGCCTGGGACAGGGGGTTTACGAGCAGTACTTC.

The V call is TRBV4-3, the J call TRBJ2-5; 13 positions match TRBD2. J lost 2 bases, V lost 2 bases, and 2 bases had no gene match. The CDR3 has 16 amino acids. The V gene's germline CDR1 is LGHNA and CDR2 YSLEER. CDR3 sequence (DNA): TGCGCCAGCAGCCAAAGACTAGCGGGGGGACAAGAGACCCAGTACTTC. Translation: CASSQRLAGGQETQYF.

The V and J genes are TRBV25-1 and TRBJ1-4; 8 nucleotides match TRBD1. This CDR3 region has 17 residues. V was clipped by 6 bases and J by 10 bases; unmatched bases: 19. Germline V lookup: CDR1 MGHDK, CDR2 SYGVNS. The CDR3: CASRESRTGRNFLKLFF. DNA for the CDR3: TGTGCCAGCAGAGAGAGTCGGACAGGGCGGAACTTTTTAAAACTGTTTTTT.

The chain couples TRBV7-2 to TRBJ1-3; D gene ambiguous. The V and J ends lost 3 bases and 1 base respectively, with 10 bases between them. The CDR3 covers 15 residues. CDR1 is SGHTA and CDR2 is FQGNSA in the germline V gene. CDR3: CASSLGSRSGNTIYF. CDR3 DNA sequence: TGTGCCAGCAGCTTGGGGAGTAGATCTGGAAACACCATATATTTT. The whole variable domain, remainder taken from reference TRBV7-2 and TRBJ1-3, is GAGVSQSPSNKVTEKGKDVELRCDPISGHTALYWYRQSLGQGLEFLIYFQGNSAPDKSGLPSDRFSAERTGGSVSTLTIQRTQQEDSAVYLCASSLGSRSGNTIYFGEGSWLTVV.

The chain is built from TRBV5-1 and TRBJ1-4; perhaps TRBD1 as D (5 bases). This CDR3 spans 16 amino acids. Germline V lookup: CDR1 SGHRS, CDR2 YFSETQ. Trimming left V 2 bases short and J 1 base short, with 12 bases between. Written as DNA, the CDR3 is TGCGCCAGCAGCTTTATCCCAGGGCGAACTAATGAAAAACTGTTTTTT. Protein sequence: CASSFIPGRTNEKLFF.

This chain joins TRBV6-2 or TRBV6-3 and TRBJ2-3; 10 bases are shared with TRBD2. The CDR3 length is 17 residues. Losses at the gene ends were 0 bases for V and 5 bases for J; bases not matched to a gene: 8. Per germline, CDR1 MNHEY and CDR2 SVGEGT. The CDR3 coding sequence is TGTGCCAGCAGTTACTCGAGTACTAGCGGGGTCCGAGATACGCAGTATTTT. Translated: CASSYSSTSGVRDTQYF.